The entry that follows covers one T cell receptor beta chain sequence. Its antigen is not known. The data belong to a study of T cell responses to AZD1222 COVID-19 vaccine. Overall study findings and caveats: Females outnumbered males among donors, who were mostly white British; clonal diversity was possibly underestimated. Spike-specific TCR breadth rose after two AZD1222 doses, and depth rose as well.

Produced via immunoSEQ multiplex PCR; TCRdb's table is partial and in-frame only. The table lists roughly 150,000 clones, 85% to 90% of them singletons, with about 3.4% in the top ten. Germline CDR1 reads LGHDT; CDR2 reads YNNKEL (reference sequence). This CDR3 comprises 14 residues. The V end was cut by 2 bases, the J end by 2 bases, with 10 bases between. The clonotype originates from an adult who received the AZD1222 COVID-19 vaccine. The chain couples TRBV3-1 (or the pseudogene TRBV3-2) to TRBJ2-7; D may be TRBD2 (6 bases). The sample consisted of peripheral blood, taken 28 days after the second AZD1222 dose. CDR3: CASSQLPGAYEQYF. As DNA, the CDR3 is TGTGCCAGCAGCCAACTACCGGGGGCCTACGAGCAGTACTTC.